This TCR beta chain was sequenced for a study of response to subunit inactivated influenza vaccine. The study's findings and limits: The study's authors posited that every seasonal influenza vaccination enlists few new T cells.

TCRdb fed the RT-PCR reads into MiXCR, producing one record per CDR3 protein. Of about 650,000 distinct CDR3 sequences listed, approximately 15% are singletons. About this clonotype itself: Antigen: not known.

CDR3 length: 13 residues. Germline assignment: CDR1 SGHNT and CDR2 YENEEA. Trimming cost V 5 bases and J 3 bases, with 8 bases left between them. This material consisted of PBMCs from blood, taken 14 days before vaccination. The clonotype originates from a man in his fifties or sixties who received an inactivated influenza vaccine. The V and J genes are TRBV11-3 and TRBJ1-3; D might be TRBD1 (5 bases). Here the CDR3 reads CASSLGDGNTIYF. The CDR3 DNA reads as TGTGCCAGCAGCCTAGGGGATGGAAACACCATATATTTT. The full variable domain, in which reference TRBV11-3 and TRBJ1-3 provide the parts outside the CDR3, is EAGVVQSPRYKIIEKKQPVAFWCNPISGHNTLYWYLQNLGQGPELLIRYENEEAVDDSQLPKDRFSAERLKGVDSTLKIQPAELGDSAVYLCASSLGDGNTIYFGEGSWLTVV.